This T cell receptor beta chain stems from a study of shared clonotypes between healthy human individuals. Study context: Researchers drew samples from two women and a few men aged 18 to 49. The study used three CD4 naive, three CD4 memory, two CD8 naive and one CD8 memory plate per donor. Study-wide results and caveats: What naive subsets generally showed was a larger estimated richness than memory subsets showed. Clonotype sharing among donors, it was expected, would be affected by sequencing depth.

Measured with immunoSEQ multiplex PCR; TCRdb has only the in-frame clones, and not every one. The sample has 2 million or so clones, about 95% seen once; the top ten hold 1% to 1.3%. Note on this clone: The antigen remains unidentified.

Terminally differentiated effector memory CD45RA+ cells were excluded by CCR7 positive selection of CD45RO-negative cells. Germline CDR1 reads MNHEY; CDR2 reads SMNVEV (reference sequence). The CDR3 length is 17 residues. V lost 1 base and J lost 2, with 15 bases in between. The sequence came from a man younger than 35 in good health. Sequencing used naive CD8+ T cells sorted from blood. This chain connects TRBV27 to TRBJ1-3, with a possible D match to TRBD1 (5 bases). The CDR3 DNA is TGTGCCAGCAGTTTATACCCCCCCCAGGGCGCTGGAAACACCATATATTTT. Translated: CASSLYPPQGAGNTIYF.